This paragraph reports one T cell receptor beta chain. Its antigen is unknown. Per-base qualities were not stored, and no clone one base away is much larger. Whole blood was collected in K2EDTA tubes by collaborating institutions according to the institutions' own protocols. For TCRbeta analysis, collaborator samples were shipped as frozen whole blood, as isolated PBMCs, or as DNA extracted from either sample type. TCRbeta CDR3 regions were amplified from genomic DNA using the immunoSEQ Assay, a bias-controlled multiplex PCR. In the paper's pipeline: The number of nucleated cells in each sample was estimated by amplification of reference gene primers within the assay. To quantify the absolute abundance of each unique TCRbeta CDR3 rearrangement, sequence reads were collapsed and filtered. For each sample, productive Simpson clonality was calculated by taking the square root of Simpson's diversity index across productive rearrangements. The source is immuneACCESS, and TCRdb retained only in-frame sequences with V and J called. Part of the clones is not carried over; for the studies checked, unresolved V genes explain less than half of this, and the remainder is unexplained. V, J and clone size are those of that table, while D and trimming were read from the DNA. Here the sample has roughly 120,000 clones; 87% occur a single time. The top ten constitute more than 4.5% of the sample.

The data originate from a study of blood T cell repertoires in COVID-19 (dated by TCRdb to 2020 to 2021). With regard to the full study: Collaborator samples came from the United States, Italy and Spain and covered acute and convalescent phases of COVID-19. The material from the prospective study consisted of cDNA or gDNA derived from T cells, B-cell-depleted T cells, or PBMCs. Where HLA class I and class II types were available, the types were taken from metadata supplied by the sample provider, not from assay-based typing. The sample metadata nearly always contained a de-identified subject ID, COVID-19 status, age in years and sex. Samples were obtained from the ongoing ImmuneRACE study (first 160 participants) and from 1,254 subjects provided by 6 global collaborators. Subjects who had been exposed to COVID-19, were actively infected with it, or had recovered from it provided the deeply sampled blood TCRbeta repertoires that made up the dataset. A freely available public database, intended as a resource for researchers studying the immune response to SARS-CoV-2, is where the repertoires were released. On the study overall, not on this receptor specifically: The quantity of clinical and demographic metadata differed by source and by participant and was supplied without curation.

The germline V gene encodes CDR1 SQVTM and CDR2 ANQGSEA. Including the terminal cysteine and phenylalanine, the CDR3 comprises 14 residues. Only the CDR3 part of the read is kept: 42 bases, read in frame from the first base. The junction shows trimming of 4 bases on V and 0 bases on J, and the gene matches do not reach 6 bases of it. The chain employs TRBV29-1 and TRBJ2-7; 7 nucleotides in the junction match TRBD2. Input material: peripheral blood. This TCR came from a human donor in a cohort sampled during active COVID-19. DNA sequence: TGCAGCGTTGCTACTAGCGCCAGCTCCTACGAGCAGTACTTC. Translated, it gives CSVATSASSYEQYF.